This TCR beta chain was captured in a study of T cells in Graves' hyperthyroidism and ophthalmopathy. Amplified TCR beta CDR3 regions derived from RNA transcripts. When the TCR CDR3 underwent first-round RT-PCR, the HTBI primer set was used. From the multiplex PCR reads, TCRdb called clonotypes with MiXCR, one entry per CDR3 protein. Of about 600,000 distinct CDR3 sequences in the sample, 11% to 15% are singletons; the top ten hold 7% to 9%. This CDR3 region has 14 residues. Unmatched junction bases numbered 12, after V lost 11 bases and J lost 7 bases. In germline, CDR1 is MNHNS, CDR2 SASEGT. The table lists this clonotype with many counts.

Sequencing used blood. This TCR was sampled from a woman between 18 and 29 years old with Graves' ophthalmopathy. J is TRBJ1-4 and V is TRBV6-1, with 8 nucleotides matching TRBD1. Here the CDR3 DNA reads TGTGCCGCCCGAACGGACAGGGTGGGTGAAAAACTGTTTTTT. As protein: CAARTDRVGEKLFF.